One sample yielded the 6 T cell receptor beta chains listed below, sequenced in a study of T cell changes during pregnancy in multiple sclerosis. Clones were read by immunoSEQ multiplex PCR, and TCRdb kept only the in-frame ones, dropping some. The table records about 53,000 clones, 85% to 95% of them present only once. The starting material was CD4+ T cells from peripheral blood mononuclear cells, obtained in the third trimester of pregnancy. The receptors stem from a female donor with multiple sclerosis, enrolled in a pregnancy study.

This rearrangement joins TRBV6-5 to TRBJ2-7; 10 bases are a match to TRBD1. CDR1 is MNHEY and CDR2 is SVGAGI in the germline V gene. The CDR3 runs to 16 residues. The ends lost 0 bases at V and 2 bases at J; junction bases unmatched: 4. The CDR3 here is CASSYSTGGAAYEQYF. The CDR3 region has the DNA TGTGCCAGCAGTTACTCGACAGGGGGCGCCGCCTACGAGCAGTACTTC.

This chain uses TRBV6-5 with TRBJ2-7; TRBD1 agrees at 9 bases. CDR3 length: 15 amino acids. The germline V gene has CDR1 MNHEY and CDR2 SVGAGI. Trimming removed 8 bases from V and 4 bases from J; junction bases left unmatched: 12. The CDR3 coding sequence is TGTGCCAGCCGTACCGGGGGACAGGGAATTTACGAGCAGTACTTC. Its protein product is CASRTGGQGIYEQYF.

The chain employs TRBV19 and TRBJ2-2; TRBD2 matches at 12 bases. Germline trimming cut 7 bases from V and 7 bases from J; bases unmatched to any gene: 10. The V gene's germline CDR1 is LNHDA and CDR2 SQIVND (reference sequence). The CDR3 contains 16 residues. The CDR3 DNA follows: TGTGCCAGTAACCACCTAGCGGGGGGGCGGGGCGGGGAGCTGTTTTTT. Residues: CASNHLAGGRGGELFF.

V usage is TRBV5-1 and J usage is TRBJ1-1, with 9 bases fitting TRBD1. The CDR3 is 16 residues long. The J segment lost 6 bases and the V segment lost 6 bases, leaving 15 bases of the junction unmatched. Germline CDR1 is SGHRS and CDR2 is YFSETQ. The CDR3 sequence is CASTPLAGQGRPEAFF. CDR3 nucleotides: TGCGCCAGCACACCCCTGGCGGGACAGGGAAGACCTGAAGCTTTCTTT.

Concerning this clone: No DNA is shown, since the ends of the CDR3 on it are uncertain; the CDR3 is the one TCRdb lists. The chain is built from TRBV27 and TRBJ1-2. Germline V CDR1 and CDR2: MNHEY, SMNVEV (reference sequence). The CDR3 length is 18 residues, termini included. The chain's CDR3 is CASSGVPVGGGRDYGYTF.

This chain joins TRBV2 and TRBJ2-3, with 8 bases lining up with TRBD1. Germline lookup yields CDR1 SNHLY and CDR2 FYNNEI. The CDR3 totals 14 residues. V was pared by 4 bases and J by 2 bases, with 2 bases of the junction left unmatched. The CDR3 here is CASSGTGNTDTQYF. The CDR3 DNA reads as TGTGCCAGCAGTGGGACAGGGAACACAGATACGCAGTATTTT.